Given below is one T cell receptor beta chain in context. Germline CDR1 is SQVTM and CDR2 is ANQGSEA. This CDR3 has 14 amino acids. V was trimmed by 6 bases and J by 2 bases, leaving 16 bases between them. These data come from a study of cytomegalovirus exposure and HLA in healthy donors. Primers: 60 Vbeta forward and 13 Jbeta reverse. Sequencing was performed with immunoSEQ multiplex PCR; in TCRdb, only in-frame clones are kept and a portion is missing. The repertoire includes 96,000 or so clones, about four fifths of them detected once, and roughly 14% sits in the top ten. The clonotype was recovered from a woman between 65 and 79 years old in good health and CMV-seropositive. The chain couples TRBV29-1 to TRBJ1-2; D ambiguous. Specimen: PBMCs. The CDR3 sequence: CSVNPRDTNYGYTF. DNA for the CDR3: TGCAGCGTAAACCCCCGGGATACAAACTATGGCTACACCTTC.